Shown below are 16 T cell receptor beta chains from a single sample sequenced in a study of OX40 agonist ivuxolimab in advanced cancers. Data came from immunoSEQ multiplex PCR; TCRdb stores just in-frame clones and leaves some out. The repertoire holds about 81,000 clones, roughly 91% seen once, with roughly an eighth in the top ten. The material was CD4+ or CD8+ T cells sorted from blood, obtained in a trial of the OX40 agonist ivuxolimab. The receptors were gathered from an adult with an advanced solid tumor such as melanoma, head and neck, liver or kidney cancer.

This chain links TRBV5-8 with TRBJ2-7, with TRBD1 matching 9 bases. Germline CDR1 is SGHTS and CDR2 is YDEGEE. This CDR3 spans 14 amino acids. Trimming at V came to 4 bases and at J to 5 bases, leaving 7 bases not matched to a gene. CDR3 nucleotides: TGTGCCAGCAGCCCCCGGGACAGGGCCCACGAGCAGTACTTC. This codes for CASSPRDRAHEQYF.

The V gene is TRBV6-1, the J gene TRBJ2-6; D is unclear. This CDR3 has 20 amino acids. V was cut by 2 bases and J by 0 bases, with 20 bases left in between. CDR1 is MNHNS and CDR2 is SASEGT in the germline V gene. The CDR3 DNA follows: TGTGCCAGCAGTGAAATCTATGGCGGAGAGCGTCCCTCTGGGGCCAACGTCCTGACTTTC. Residues: CASSEIYGGERPSGANVLTF.

The chain couples TRBV13 to TRBJ2-5; D uncertain. The J call could be wrong; TRBJ2-7 is a better fit for the DNA end. Germline CDR1 reads PRHDT; CDR2 reads FYEKMQ (reference sequence). The CDR3 extends over 14 amino acids. The CDR3 sequence: CASSLGLASYEQYF. The CDR3 coding sequence is TGTGCCAGCAGCTTAGGACTGGCATCCTACGAGCAGTACTTC.

V gene TRBV12-5 combines with J gene TRBJ2-3; D ambiguous. The length of the CDR3 is 12 residues. Looked up from germline, CDR1 is LGHNT and CDR2 is FRNRAP. V lost 9 bases to trimming and J lost 3 bases, with 10 bases between them. The CDR3 sequence is CARGAGTDTQYF. The CDR3 DNA is TGTGCTAGGGGCGCTGGTACAGATACGCAGTATTTT.

This rearrangement joins TRBV19 to TRBJ1-5; D is perhaps TRBD1 (5 bases). V was clipped by 1 base and J by 4 bases, with 8 bases between them. The CDR3 spans 14 residues. In germline, CDR1 is LNHDA, CDR2 SQIVND (reference sequence). CDR3 DNA: TGTGCCAGTAGTATAGTGACAGCAAATCAGCCCCAGCATTTT. Residues: CASSIVTANQPQHF.

This chain uses TRBV7-6 with TRBJ2-2; perhaps TRBD2 as D (5 bases). The CDR3 contains 16 residues. Trimming pared 1 base from V and 1 base from J, leaving 10 bases between. Germline V gene lookup returns CDR1 SGHVS and CDR2 FNYEAQ. Here the CDR3 DNA reads TGTGCCAGCAGCTTAGTGGTACTAGGGAACACCGGGGAGCTGTTTTTT. Protein product: CASSLVVLGNTGELFF.

J is TRBJ2-2 and V is TRBV2; D gene unclear. Germline lookup yields CDR1 SNHLY and CDR2 FYNNEI. V was shortened by 7 bases and J by 5 bases, with 8 bases between the two germline ends. The CDR3 has 12 amino acids. The CDR3 loop is CASIGRTGELFF. The CDR3 nucleotides read TGTGCCAGCATTGGCAGAACCGGGGAGCTGTTTTTT.

This clone was seen once. The chain has TRBV4-2 and TRBJ2-5; 8 bases are shared with TRBD1. The germline CDR1 and CDR2 sequences are LGHNA and YNFKEQ. The CDR3 runs 17 residues. Trimming cost V 0 bases and J 5 bases; bases outside gene matches: 11. The chain's CDR3 is CASSQDTTGADEETQYF. In DNA, the CDR3 is TGTGCCAGCAGCCAAGATACGACAGGGGCCGACGAGGAGACCCAGTACTTC.

The table lists this clone with a count of one. This chain links TRBV4-3 with TRBJ1-1; D might be TRBD1 (6 bases). Germline V lookup: CDR1 LGHNA, CDR2 YSLEER. The CDR3 runs 18 residues. The V and J ends lost 1 base and 3 bases respectively, with 21 bases between them. CDR3 amino acids: CASSQGTGGGARDTEAFF. The CDR3 region has the DNA TGCGCCAGCAGCCAAGGGACCGGGGGGGGCGCCCGGGACACTGAAGCTTTCTTT.

This chain connects TRBV27 to TRBJ1-6; 8 nucleotides align to TRBD1. This CDR3 is built from 16 residues. The trim removed 2 bases at V and 2 bases at J, leaving 2 bases unmatched. The germline gives CDR1 MNHEY, CDR2 SMNVEV (reference sequence). The CDR3 bases are TGTGCCAGCAGTTTAGACAGGGGACCCTATAATTCACCCCTCCACTTT. It yields the protein CASSLDRGPYNSPLHF.

The chain is built from TRBV7-7 and TRBJ1-4, with TRBD1 identical over 8 bases. This CDR3 comprises 16 residues. V dropped 1 base and J dropped 6; count of bases not matched to a gene: 7. Per germline, CDR1 SSHAT and CDR2 FNYEAQ (reference sequence). The CDR3 protein is CASSLGAGGSYEKLFF. In DNA form, the CDR3 reads TGTGCCAGCAGCTTAGGGGCAGGGGGCTCATATGAAAAACTGTTTTTT.

This rearrangement joins TRBV27 to TRBJ2-1; weak D call: TRBD1 (5 bases). Trimming took 3 bases from V and 4 from J, leaving 10 bases between them. There are 14 residues in the CDR3. Germline CDR1 MNHEY, CDR2 SMNVEV (reference sequence). The chain's CDR3 is CASSFSGFYNEQFF. DNA for the CDR3: TGTGCCAGCAGTTTTTCAGGGTTTTACAATGAGCAGTTCTTC.

The chain couples TRBV5-1 to TRBJ1-6, with 12 bases that match TRBD1. The CDR3 is 18 amino acids. The ends lost 4 bases at V and 4 bases at J; junction bases unmatched: 9. Germline V gene data show CDR1 as SGHRS and CDR2 as YFSETQ. CDR3 in amino acids: CASSTRGQGAPYNSPLHF. CDR3 in DNA: TGCGCCAGCAGCACTCGGGGACAGGGGGCCCCTTATAATTCACCCCTCCACTTT.

This clone was found once. The genes are TRBV27 and TRBJ1-1; no definite D call. Germline CDR1 is MNHEY and CDR2 is SMNVEV (reference sequence). Trimming shortened V by 3 bases and J by 1 base, and 6 bases separated the two germline ends. This CDR3 has 13 amino acids. CDR3 in amino acids: CASSLVPNTEAFF. The CDR3, as DNA: TGTGCCAGCAGTTTGGTCCCGAACACTGAAGCTTTCTTT.

The V and J genes are TRBV7-9 and TRBJ1-1; D not resolved. V shed 1 base and J shed 3 bases, with 12 bases lying between them. Germline V gene sequence: CDR1 SEHNR, CDR2 FQNEAQ (reference sequence). This CDR3 contains 15 residues. The CDR3 DNA reads as TGTGCCAGCAGCTTAGTTGGTTTGGGGTACACTGAAGCTTTCTTT. Translating it yields CASSLVGLGYTEAFF. Full variable domain (rest looked up from reference TRBV7-9 and TRBJ1-1): DTGVSQNPRHKITKRGQNVTFRCDPISEHNRLYWYRQTLGQGPEFLTYFQNEAQLEKSRLLSDRFSAERPKGSFSTLEIQRTEQGDSAMYLCASSLVGLGYTEAFFGQGTRLTVV.

V gene TRBV5-4 combines with J gene TRBJ2-7; no reliable D call. V was cut by 0 bases and J by 3 bases, with 16 bases left in between. The germline V gene has CDR1 SGHNT and CDR2 YYREEE (reference sequence). This CDR3 comprises 16 residues. The CDR3 here is CASSLVGQALNYEQYF. The CDR3 DNA sequence: TGTGCCAGCAGCTTGGTCGGTCAGGCCCTGAACTACGAGCAGTACTTC.